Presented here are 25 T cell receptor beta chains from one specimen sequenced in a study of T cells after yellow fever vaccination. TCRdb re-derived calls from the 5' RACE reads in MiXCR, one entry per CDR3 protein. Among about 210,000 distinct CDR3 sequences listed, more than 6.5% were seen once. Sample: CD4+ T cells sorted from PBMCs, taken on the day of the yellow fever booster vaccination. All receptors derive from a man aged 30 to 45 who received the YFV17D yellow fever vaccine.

The CDR3 loop reads CASSQDLGNYGYTF. The CDR3 coding sequence is TGTGCCAGCAGCCAAGATTTAGGGAACTATGGCTACACCTTC. The V gene is TRBV3-1, the J gene TRBJ1-2; D uncertain. V lost 0 bases and J 2 bases, leaving 7 bases between the germline ends. This CDR3 spans 14 amino acids. Per germline, CDR1 LGHDT and CDR2 YNNKEL (reference sequence).

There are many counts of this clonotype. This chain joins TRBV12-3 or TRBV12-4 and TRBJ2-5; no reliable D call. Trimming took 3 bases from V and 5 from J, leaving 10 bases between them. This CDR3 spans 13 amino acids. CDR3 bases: TGTGCCAGCAGTTTGGACCGTGGGGAGACCCAGTACTTC. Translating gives CASSLDRGETQYF.

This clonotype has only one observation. The CDR3: CASSVGLAGGAYEQYF. DNA for the CDR3: TGTGCCAGCAGCGTAGGACTAGCGGGGGGGGCCTACGAGCAGTACTTC. The rearrangement links TRBV9 to TRBJ2-7; TRBD2 matches 14 bases. The V and J ends lost 0 bases and 2 bases, in that order; junction bases with no gene match: 1. Germline CDR1 reads SGDLS; CDR2 reads YYNGEE. This CDR3 has 16 residues.

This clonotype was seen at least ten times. Here the CDR3 reads CASSLARDREQFF. The CDR3 DNA sequence: TGTGCCAGCAGCTTAGCGCGGGACAGAGAGCAGTTCTTC. This chain connects TRBV7-2 to TRBJ2-1, with D possibly TRBD1 on 7 matching bases. The CDR3 contains 13 residues. The germline V gene has CDR1 SGHTA and CDR2 FQGNSA. Trimming took off 0 bases at V and 10 bases at J, with 10 bases between the two ends. Looking up the rest from reference TRBV7-2 and TRBJ2-1 gives the full variable domain: GAGVSQSPSNKVTEKGKDVELRCDPISGHTALYWYRQSLGQGLEFLIYFQGNSAPDKSGLPSDRFSAERTGGSVSTLTIQRTQQEDSAVYLCASSLARDREQFFGPGTRLTVL.

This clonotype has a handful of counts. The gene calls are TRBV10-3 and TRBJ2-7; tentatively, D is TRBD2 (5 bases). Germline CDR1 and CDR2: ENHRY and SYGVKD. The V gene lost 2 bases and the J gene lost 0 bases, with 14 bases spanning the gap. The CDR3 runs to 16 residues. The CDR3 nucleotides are TGTGCCATCAGTGAGGCGGAGACGGGAAGCTCCTACGAGCAGTACTTC. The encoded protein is CAISEAETGSSYEQYF.

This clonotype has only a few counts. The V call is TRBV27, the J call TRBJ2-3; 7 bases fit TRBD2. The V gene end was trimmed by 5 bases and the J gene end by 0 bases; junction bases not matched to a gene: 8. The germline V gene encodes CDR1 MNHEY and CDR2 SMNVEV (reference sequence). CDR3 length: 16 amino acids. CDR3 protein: CASSPTGTTSTDTQYF. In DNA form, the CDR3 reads TGTGCCAGCAGTCCAACCGGGACTACCAGCACAGATACGCAGTATTTT.

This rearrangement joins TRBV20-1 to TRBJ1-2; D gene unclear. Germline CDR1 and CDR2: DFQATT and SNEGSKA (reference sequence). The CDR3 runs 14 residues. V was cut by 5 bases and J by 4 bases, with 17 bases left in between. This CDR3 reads CSAPERGLGYGYTF. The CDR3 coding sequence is TGCAGTGCTCCAGAAAGAGGGTTAGGCTATGGCTACACCTTC.

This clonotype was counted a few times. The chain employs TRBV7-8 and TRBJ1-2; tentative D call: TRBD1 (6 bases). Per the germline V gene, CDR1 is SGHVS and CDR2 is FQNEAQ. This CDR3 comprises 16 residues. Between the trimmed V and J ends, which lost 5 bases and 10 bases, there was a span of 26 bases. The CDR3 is CASSPRGLGLYVDYTF. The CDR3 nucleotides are TGTGCCAGCAGCCCTAGGGGGTTGGGACTCTATGTTGACTACACCTTC.

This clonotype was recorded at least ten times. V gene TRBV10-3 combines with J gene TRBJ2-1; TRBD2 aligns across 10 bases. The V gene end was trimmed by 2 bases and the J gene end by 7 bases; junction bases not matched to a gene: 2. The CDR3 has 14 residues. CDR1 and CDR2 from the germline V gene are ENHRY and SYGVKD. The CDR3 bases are TGTGCCATCAGTGAGGCTAGCGGGAGAAATGAGCAGTTCTTC. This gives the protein CAISEASGRNEQFF.

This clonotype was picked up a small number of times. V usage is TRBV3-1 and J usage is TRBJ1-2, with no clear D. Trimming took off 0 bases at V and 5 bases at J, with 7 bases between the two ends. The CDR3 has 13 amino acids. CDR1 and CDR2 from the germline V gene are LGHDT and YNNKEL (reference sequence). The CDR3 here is CASSQDGYYGYTF. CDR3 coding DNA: TGTGCCAGCAGCCAAGATGGCTATTATGGCTACACCTTC.

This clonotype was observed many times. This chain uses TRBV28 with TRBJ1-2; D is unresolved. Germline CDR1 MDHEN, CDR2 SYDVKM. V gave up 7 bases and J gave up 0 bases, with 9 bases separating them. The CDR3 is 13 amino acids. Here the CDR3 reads CASITGTNYGYTF. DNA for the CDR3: TGTGCCAGCATTACGGGGACTAACTATGGCTACACCTTC.

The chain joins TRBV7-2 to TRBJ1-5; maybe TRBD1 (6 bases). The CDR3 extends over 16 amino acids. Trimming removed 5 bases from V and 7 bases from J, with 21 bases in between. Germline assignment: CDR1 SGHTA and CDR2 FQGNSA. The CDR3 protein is CASSTYRERSEQPQHF. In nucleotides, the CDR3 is TGTGCCAGCAGCACCTACAGGGAAAGGTCGGAACAGCCCCAGCATTTT.

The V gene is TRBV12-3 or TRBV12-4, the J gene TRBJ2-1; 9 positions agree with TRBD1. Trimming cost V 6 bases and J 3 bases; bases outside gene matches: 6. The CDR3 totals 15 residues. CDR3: CASRPDRGLYNEQFF. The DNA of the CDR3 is TGTGCCAGCAGACCGGACAGGGGCCTCTACAATGAGCAGTTCTTC.

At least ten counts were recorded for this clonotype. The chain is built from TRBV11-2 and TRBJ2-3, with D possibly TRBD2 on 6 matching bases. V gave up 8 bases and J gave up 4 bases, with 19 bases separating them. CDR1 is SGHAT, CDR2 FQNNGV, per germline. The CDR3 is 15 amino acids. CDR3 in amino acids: CASSGTGLGADTQYF. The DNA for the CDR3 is TGTGCCAGCTCCGGGACTGGCCTAGGGGCAGATACGCAGTATTTT.

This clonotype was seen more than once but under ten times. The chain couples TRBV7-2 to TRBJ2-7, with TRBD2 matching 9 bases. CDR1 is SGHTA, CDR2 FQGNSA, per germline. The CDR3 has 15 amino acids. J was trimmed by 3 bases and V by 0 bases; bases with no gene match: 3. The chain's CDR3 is CASSLAGLADYEQYF. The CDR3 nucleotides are TGTGCCAGCAGCTTAGCGGGACTAGCAGACTACGAGCAGTACTTC.

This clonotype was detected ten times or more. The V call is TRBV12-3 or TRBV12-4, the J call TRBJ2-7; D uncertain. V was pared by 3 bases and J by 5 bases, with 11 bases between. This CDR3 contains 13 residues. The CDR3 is CASSFKTAHEQYF. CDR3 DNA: TGTGCCAGCAGTTTCAAAACAGCTCACGAGCAGTACTTC.

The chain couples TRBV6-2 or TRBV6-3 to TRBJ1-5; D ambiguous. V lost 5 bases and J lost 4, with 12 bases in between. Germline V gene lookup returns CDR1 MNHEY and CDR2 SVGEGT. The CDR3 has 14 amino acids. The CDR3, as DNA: TGTGCCAGCAGTGGGGTCTCTCAAAATCAGCCCCAGCATTTT. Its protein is CASSGVSQNQPQHF.

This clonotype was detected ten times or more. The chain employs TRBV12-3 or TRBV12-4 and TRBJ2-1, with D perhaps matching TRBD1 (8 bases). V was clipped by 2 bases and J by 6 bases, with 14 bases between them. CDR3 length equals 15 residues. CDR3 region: CASSLLQGGSNEQFF. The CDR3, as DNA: TGTGCCAGCAGTTTATTACAGGGGGGGTCCAATGAGCAGTTCTTC.

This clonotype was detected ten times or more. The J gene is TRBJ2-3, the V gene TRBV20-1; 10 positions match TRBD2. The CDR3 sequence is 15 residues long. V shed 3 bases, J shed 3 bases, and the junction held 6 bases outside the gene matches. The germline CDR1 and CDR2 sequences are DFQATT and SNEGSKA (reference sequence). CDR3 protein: CSASPSGRGTDTQYF. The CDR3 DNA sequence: TGCAGTGCTAGTCCGAGCGGGAGGGGTACAGATACGCAGTATTTT.

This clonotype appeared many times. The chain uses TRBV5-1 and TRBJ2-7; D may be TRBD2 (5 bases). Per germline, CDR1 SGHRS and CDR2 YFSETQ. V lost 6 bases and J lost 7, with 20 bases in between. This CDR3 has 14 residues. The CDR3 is CASTLRSGLEEQYF. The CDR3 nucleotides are TGCGCCAGCACCCTCAGGTCGGGGTTGGAGGAGCAGTACTTC.

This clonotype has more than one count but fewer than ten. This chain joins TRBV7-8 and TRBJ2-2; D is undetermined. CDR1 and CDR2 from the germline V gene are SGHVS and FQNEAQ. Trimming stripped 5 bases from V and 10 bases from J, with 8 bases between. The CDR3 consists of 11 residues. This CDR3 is CASSDDAELFF. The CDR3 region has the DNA TGTGCCAGCAGCGACGACGCGGAGCTGTTTTTT.

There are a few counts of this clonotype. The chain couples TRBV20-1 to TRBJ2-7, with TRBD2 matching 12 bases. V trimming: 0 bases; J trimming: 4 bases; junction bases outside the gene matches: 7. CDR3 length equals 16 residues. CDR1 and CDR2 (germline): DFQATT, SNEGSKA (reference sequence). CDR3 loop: CSARDLLAGGGYEQYF. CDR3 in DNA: TGCAGTGCTAGAGATCTGCTAGCGGGAGGGGGTTACGAGCAGTACTTC.

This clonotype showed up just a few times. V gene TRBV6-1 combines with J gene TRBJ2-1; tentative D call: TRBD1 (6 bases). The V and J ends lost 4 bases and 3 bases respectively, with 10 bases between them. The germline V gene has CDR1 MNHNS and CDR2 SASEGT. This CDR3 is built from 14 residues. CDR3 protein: CASSVGQSYNEQFF. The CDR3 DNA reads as TGTGCCAGCAGTGTTGGACAGAGCTACAATGAGCAGTTCTTC.

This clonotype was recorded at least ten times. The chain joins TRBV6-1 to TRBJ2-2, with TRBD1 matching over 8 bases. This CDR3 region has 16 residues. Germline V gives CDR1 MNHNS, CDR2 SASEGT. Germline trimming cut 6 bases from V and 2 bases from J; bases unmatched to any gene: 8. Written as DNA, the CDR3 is TGTGCCAGCAGGCGTCAGGGACAGGTTAACACCGGGGAGCTGTTTTTT. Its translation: CASRRQGQVNTGELFF.

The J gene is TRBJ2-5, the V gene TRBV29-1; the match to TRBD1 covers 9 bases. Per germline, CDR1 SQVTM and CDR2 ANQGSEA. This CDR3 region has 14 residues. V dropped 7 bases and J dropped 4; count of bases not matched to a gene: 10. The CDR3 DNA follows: TGCAGCGCCAAACAAACAGGGGGCGCAGAGACCCAGTACTTC. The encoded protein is CSAKQTGGAETQYF.